The clone carrying this TCR beta chain was seen ten or more times. The authors built TCR beta libraries using iRepertoire HTBI primers and Arm-PCR of CDR3 regions. TCRdb reprocessed the multiplex PCR reads with MiXCR, giving one entry per CDR3 protein. Here the sample spans 540,000 or so distinct CDR3 sequences, about 13% being singletons. As for time point: newly diagnosed GD, antithyroid drugs for less than 3 months. The TCR library used RNA extracted from PBMCs. The sample originates from a study of regulatory T cells in long-lasting Graves disease. Trimming took 4 bases from V and 5 from J, leaving 11 bases between them. Germline-derived CDR1 and CDR2 are SGHTA and FQGNSA. This CDR3 is built from 13 residues. The data were also submitted as part of a second study, on T cells in Graves' hyperthyroidism and ophthalmopathy.

Sample: peripheral blood mononuclear cells (PBMCs), taken at new diagnosis, from a patient treated with antithyroid drugs. This TCR was recovered from a man aged 25 to 40 with Graves disease. V and J are TRBV7-2 and TRBJ1-1; D gene uncertain. Here the CDR3 DNA reads TGTGCCAGCAGCTCCACACCGGGGACTGAAGCTTTCTTT. It translates to CASSSTPGTEAFF.